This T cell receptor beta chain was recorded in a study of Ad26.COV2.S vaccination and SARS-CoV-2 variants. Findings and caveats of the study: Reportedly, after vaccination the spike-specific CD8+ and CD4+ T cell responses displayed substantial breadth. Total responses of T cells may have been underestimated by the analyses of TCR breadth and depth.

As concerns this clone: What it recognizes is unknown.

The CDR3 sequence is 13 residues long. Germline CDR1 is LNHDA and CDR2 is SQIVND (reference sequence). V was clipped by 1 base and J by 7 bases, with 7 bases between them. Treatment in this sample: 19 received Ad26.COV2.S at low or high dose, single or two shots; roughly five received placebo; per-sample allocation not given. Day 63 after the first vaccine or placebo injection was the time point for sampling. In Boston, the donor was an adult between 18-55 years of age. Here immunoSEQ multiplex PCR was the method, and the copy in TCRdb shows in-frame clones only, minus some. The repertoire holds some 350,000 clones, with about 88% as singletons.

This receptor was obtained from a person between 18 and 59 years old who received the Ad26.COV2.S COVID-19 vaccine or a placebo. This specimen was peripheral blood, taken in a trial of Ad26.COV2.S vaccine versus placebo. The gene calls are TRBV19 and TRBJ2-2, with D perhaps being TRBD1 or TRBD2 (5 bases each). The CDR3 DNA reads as TGTGCCAGTAGTATAGTGGGGGTCGGGGAGCTGTTTTTT. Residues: CASSIVGVGELFF.